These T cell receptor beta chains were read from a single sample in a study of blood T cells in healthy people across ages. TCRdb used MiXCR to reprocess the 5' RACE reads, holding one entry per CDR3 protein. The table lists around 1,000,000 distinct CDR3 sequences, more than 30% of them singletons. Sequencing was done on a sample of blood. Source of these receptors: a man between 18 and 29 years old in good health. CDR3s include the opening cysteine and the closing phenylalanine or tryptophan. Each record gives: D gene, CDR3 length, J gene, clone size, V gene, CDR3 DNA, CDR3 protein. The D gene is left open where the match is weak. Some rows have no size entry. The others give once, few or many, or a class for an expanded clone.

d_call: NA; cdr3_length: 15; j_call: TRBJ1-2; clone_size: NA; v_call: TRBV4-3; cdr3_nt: TGCGCCAGCAGCCAAGCAAGGTCAAGTGACTATGGCTACACCTTC; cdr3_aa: CASSQARSSDYGYTF
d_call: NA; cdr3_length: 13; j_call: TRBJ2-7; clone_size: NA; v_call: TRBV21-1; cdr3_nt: TGTGCCAAATGGGTGGGTTCCTCCTACGAGCAGTACTTC; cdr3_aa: CAKWVGSSYEQYF
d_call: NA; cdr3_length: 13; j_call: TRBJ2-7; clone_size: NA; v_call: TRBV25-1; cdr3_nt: TGTGCCAGCAGTCGGCAGGGGTTCTACGAGCAGTACTTC; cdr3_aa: CASSRQGFYEQYF
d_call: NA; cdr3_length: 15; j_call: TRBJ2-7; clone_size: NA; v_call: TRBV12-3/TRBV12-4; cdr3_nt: TGTGCCAGCAGGACCAGGGAGATGACCTACAATGAGCAGTACTTC; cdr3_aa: CASRTREMTYNEQYF
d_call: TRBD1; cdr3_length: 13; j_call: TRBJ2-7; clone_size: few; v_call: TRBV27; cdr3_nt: TGTACCAGTGGGACAGGGGCCTACAATGAGCAGTACTTC; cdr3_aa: CTSGTGAYNEQYF
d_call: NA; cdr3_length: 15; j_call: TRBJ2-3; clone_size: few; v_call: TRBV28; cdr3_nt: TGTGCCAGCACGCTTGGAGACAGCCTCACAGATACGCAGTATTTT; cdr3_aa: CASTLGDSLTDTQYF
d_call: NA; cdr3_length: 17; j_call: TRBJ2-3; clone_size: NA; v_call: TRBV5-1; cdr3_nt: TGCGCCAGCAGCTTGGCGGCCCTAGAAGGTAGCACAGATACGCAGTATTTT; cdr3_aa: CASSLAALEGSTDTQYF
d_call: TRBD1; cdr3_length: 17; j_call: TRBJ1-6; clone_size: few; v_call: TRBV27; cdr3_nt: TGTGCCAGCAGTTCCCTTAGGACAGGATTCACATATTCACCCCCCCACTTT; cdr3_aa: CASSSLRTGFTYSPPHF
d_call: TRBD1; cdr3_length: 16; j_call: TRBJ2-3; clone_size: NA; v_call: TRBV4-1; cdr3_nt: TGCGCCAGCAGCCAAGCACAGGGGCGGGGCACAGATACGCAGTATTTT; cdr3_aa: CASSQAQGRGTDTQYF
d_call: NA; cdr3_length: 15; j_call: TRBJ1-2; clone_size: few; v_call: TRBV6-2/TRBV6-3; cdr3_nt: TGTGCCAGCAGTGGCGGGCTTTTAGGGGACTATGGCTACACCTTC; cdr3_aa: CASSGGLLGDYGYTF